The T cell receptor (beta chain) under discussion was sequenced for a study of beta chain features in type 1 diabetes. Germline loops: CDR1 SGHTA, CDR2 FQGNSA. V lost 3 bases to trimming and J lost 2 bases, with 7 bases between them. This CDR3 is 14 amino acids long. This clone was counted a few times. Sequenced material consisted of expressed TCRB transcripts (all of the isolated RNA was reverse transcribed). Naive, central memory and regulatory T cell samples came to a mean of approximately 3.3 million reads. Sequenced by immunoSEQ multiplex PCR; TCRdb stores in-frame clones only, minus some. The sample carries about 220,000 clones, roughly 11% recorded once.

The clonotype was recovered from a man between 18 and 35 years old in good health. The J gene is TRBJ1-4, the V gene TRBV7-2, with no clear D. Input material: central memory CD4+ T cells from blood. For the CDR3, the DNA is TGTGCCAGCAGCTTGTTTGGGACTAATGAAAAACTGTTTTTT. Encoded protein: CASSLFGTNEKLFF.